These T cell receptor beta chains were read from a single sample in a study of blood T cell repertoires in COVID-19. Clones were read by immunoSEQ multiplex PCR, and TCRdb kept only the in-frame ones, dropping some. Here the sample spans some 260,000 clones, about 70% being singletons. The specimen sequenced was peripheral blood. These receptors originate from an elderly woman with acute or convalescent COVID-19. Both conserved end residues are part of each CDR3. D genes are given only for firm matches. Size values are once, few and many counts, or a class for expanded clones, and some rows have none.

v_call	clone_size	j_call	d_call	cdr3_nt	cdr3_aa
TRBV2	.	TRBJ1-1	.	TGTGCCAGCAGTGAACGGGAGAAGGGAGAGACTGAAGCTTTCTTT	CASSEREKGETEAFF
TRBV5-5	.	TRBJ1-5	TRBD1	TGTGCCAGCAGCGACCTCACAGGGGTTCAGCCCCAGCATTTT	CASSDLTGVQPQHF
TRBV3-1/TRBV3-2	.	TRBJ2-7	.	TGTGCCAGCAGCCAAGCCCCGCCAACAACTCCGGGCGAGCAGTACTTC	CASSQAPPTTPGEQYF
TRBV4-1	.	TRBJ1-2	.	TGCGCCAGCAGCCAATTTGCGGCCTTGGGGCCAGGTGGCTACACCTTC	CASSQFAALGPGGYTF
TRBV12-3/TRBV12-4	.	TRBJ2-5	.	TGTGCCACGGCTCGGACAGTACAAGAGACCCAGTACTTC	CATARTVQETQYF
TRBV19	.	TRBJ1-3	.	TGTGCCAGTGACACGCCAGGGATAAACACCATATATTTT	CASDTPGINTIYF
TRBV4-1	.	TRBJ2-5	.	TGCGCCAGCGGGCGTGGGTACCAAGAGACCCAGTACTTC	CASGRGYQETQYF
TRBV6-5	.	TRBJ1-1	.	TGTGCCAGCAGTACCCGGATAGGGGGCACTGAAGCTTTCTTT	CASSTRIGGTEAFF
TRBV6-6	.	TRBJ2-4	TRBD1	TGTGCCAGCAGTCCCCGGGACAGGGGTGGGATTGCCAAAAACATTCAGTACTTC	CASSPRDRGGIAKNIQYF
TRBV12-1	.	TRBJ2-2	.	TGTGCCAGCAGCTTCCCGGGACAGTCTCCGAACACCGGGGAGCTGTTTTTT	CASSFPGQSPNTGELFF
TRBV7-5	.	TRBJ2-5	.	TGTGTCAGAAGCTTTACTCGGGAGGGCCAGAAGGAGACCCAGTACTTC	CVRSFTREGQKETQYF
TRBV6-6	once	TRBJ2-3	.	TGTGCCAGCAGTCTGCTGCGCTCAGATACGCAGTATTTT	CASSLLRSDTQYF
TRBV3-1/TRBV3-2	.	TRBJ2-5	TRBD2	TGTGCCAGCAGTCAAGAGGGGGGCAGGACTAGCGGGATGGAGACCCAGTACTTC	CASSQEGGRTSGMETQYF
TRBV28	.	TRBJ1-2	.	TGTGCCAGCAGTTCCACAGGGTTAGACTATGGCTACACCTTC	CASSSTGLDYGYTF
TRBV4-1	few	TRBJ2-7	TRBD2	TGCGCCAGCAGCCAAGGTGCTAGCGGGACATACGAGCAGTACTTC	CASSQGASGTYEQYF
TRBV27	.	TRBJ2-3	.	TGTGCCAGCAGTTTACCCGGGATTTTATTTACAGATACGCAGTATTTT	CASSLPGILFTDTQYF
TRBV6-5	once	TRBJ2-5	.	TGTGCCAGCATGGGTAGCAGGGCCCAAGAGACCCAGTACTTC	CASMGSRAQETQYF
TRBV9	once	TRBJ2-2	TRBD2	TGTGCCAGCAGCACTAGCGGGGTCGGCACCGGGGAGCTGTTTTTT	CASSTSGVGTGELFF
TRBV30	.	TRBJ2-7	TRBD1	TGTGCCTGGAGACCGACAGGGCTCGCAGTCTACGAGCAGTACTTC	CAWRPTGLAVYEQYF
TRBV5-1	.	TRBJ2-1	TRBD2	TGCGCCAGCAGCGAAGGGACTAGCGTTAACAATGAGCAGTTCTTC	CASSEGTSVNNEQFF
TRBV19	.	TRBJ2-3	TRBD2	TGTGCCAGTAGTATTAGCGGGAGAGGGACAGATACGCAGTATTTT	CASSISGRGTDTQYF
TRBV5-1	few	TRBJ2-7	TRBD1	TGCGCCAACGGAGACAGGGAGTGGGTCTACGAGCAGTACTTC	CANGDREWVYEQYF
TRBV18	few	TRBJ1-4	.	TGTGCCAGCTCACCAGGACTGATTAATGAAAAACTGTTTTTT	CASSPGLINEKLFF
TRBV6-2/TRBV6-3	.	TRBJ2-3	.	TGTGCCAGCAGTTACTGGGCTAGGCGGGGAGACACAGATACGCAGTATTTT	CASSYWARRGDTDTQYF
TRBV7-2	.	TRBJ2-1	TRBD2	TGTGCCAGCAGCTTTAGCGGGGGTCTCGGGGAGCAGTTCTTC	CASSFSGGLGEQFF
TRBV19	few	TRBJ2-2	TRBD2	TGTGCCAGTCGGACTAGCCGGAACACCGGGGAGCTGTTTTTT	CASRTSRNTGELFF
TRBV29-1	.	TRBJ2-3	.	TGCAGCGTCCGACGGGGGGCAGGGTCAGATACGCAGTATTTT	CSVRRGAGSDTQYF
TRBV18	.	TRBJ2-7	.	TGTGCCAGCTCACCACATACCTACGAGCAGTACTTC	CASSPHTYEQYF
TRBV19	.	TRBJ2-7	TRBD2	TGTGCCAGTAGCACCACCGGGACTAGCAGCTCCTACGAGCAGTACTTC	CASSTTGTSSSYEQYF
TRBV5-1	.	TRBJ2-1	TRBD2	TGCGCCAGCAGCGAACTAGCGGGAAGGGATGAGCAGTTCTTC	CASSELAGRDEQFF
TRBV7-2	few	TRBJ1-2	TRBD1	TGTGCCAGCAGCCCGACAGGGGGCTCGGACTATGGCTACACCTTC	CASSPTGGSDYGYTF
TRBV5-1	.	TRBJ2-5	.	TGCGCCAGCAGCTTGGTAGGGGTGGGGGAGACCCAGTACTTC	CASSLVGVGETQYF
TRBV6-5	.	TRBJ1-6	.	TGTGCCAGCAGTTTTGGGCCCAGCTCCTATAATTCACCCCTCCACTTT	CASSFGPSSYNSPLHF
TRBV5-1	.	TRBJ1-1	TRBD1	TGCGCCAGCAGGATACCAGGACAGGGGACTGAAGCTTTCTTT	CASRIPGQGTEAFF
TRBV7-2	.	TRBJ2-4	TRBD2	TGTGCCAGCTCAAGGGAGGGCCCTTTCGGTCAAAAAAACATTCAGTATTTC	CASSREGPFGQKNIQYF